This T cell receptor beta chain derives from a study of chronic HIV infection and antiretroviral therapy. TCRdb reanalysed the 5' RACE reads using MiXCR and keeps one entry per CDR3 protein. This sample has 45,000 to 60,000 distinct CDR3 sequences, with 19% found just once. Germline assignment: CDR1 SNHLY and CDR2 FYNNEI. CDR3 length: 16 amino acids. The J segment lost 0 bases and the V segment lost 1 base, leaving 3 bases of the junction unmatched. This clonotype was sampled from an adult who had HIV and had not received antiretroviral therapy, or was an uninfected healthy control (not recorded which). The chain joins TRBV2 to TRBJ2-3; 8 bases agree with TRBD1. The sample taken for sequencing was peripheral blood. CDR3 amino acids: CASSEGQGPSTDTQYF. DNA for the CDR3: TGTGCCAGCAGTGAAGGACAGGGGCCAAGCACAGATACGCAGTATTTT.